This T cell receptor beta chain appears in the sequencing data of a study of T-cell memory formation after mild COVID-19. Study-level results: Later expanders leaned CD4+, whereas day 15 to 85 contracting clones were balanced CD4/CD8. Of the contracting clones, CD4+ ones lay mainly in CM and EM, and CD8+ ones in EMRA.

In this sample, this clonotype turned up a few times. Its antigen is unidentified. The 5'RACE method, run with constant-segment primers, produced TCR alpha and TCR beta cDNA libraries (carrying sample barcodes and UMIs). TCRdb used MiXCR to reprocess the 5' RACE reads, holding one entry per CDR3 protein. This table has about 400,000 distinct CDR3 sequences, approximately 25% appearing once. Germline CDR1 KGHSH, CDR2 LQKENI. Germline trimming cut 2 bases from V and 8 bases from J; bases unmatched to any gene: 12. CDR3 length equals 16 residues. The sequence derives from an adult woman who had mild COVID-19 (a few samples of this study predate the infection). Cell type and time point are not known. V is TRBV18 and J is TRBJ1-2; 9 bases line up with TRBD1. Sample: PBMCs or a T cell subset sorted from them (not recorded which). CDR3 sequence: CASSPTVVTGGEGYTF. The CDR3 DNA reads as TGTGCCAGCTCACCAACCGTCGTGACAGGGGGAGAGGGCTACACCTTC. Full variable domain (remainder filled in from reference TRBV18 and TRBJ1-2): NAGVMQNPRHLVRRRGQEARLRCSPMKGHSHVYWYRQLPEEGLKFMVYLQKENIIDESGMPKERFSAEFPKEGPSILRIQQVVRGDSAAYFCASSPTVVTGGEGYTFGSGTRLTVV.